The 32 T cell receptor beta chains in this list originate from one sample, sequenced in a study of control samples from healthy donors and cancer patients. Using immunoSEQ multiplex PCR, the repertoire was profiled, and TCRdb retains in-frame clones only, with some absent. The sample holds a few hundred thousand clones; 75% to 95% are singletons and the top ten take around 6.8%. Sequenced sample: PBMCs. Every receptor here comes from a man in his forties with head and neck cancer.

This chain links TRBV15 with TRBJ2-7; D could derive from TRBD1 or TRBD2 (5 bases each). CDR1 and CDR2 (germline): LNHNV, YYDKDF (reference sequence). The CDR3 has 14 amino acids. With 4 bases removed from V and 2 bases from J, the gap between germline ends came to 12 bases. The CDR3 loop is CATSTRRGAYEQYF. The DNA for the CDR3 is TGTGCCACCAGCACCAGGCGAGGGGCCTACGAGCAGTACTTC.

The V gene is TRBV7-8, the J gene TRBJ2-4, with D tentatively TRBD2 (5 bases). The CDR3 is 15 residues long. Germline loops: CDR1 SGHVS, CDR2 FQNEAQ. Trimming stripped 6 bases from V and 5 bases from J, with 17 bases between. CDR3 amino acids: CASSLNLALQNIQYF. CDR3 DNA sequence: TGTGCCAGCAGTCTCAATTTAGCGTTGCAAAACATTCAGTACTTC.

The rearrangement links TRBV5-1 to TRBJ1-2; TRBD1 matches 10 bases. From germline, CDR1 is SGHRS and CDR2 YFSETQ. V shed 0 bases, J shed 5 bases, and the junction held 1 base outside the gene matches. This CDR3 comprises 14 residues. The CDR3 DNA is TGCGCCAGCAGCTTGGAGGGACAGGGGTATGGCTACACCTTC. It translates to CASSLEGQGYGYTF.

V is TRBV29-1 and J is TRBJ1-2, with 7 bases that match TRBD1. The CDR3 loop spans 14 amino acids. V was pared by 7 bases and J by 4 bases, with 12 bases of the junction left unmatched. Germline loops: CDR1 SQVTM, CDR2 ANQGSEA. The CDR3 protein is CSASTTGSGYGYTF. The CDR3 DNA is TGCAGCGCTAGCACGACAGGGTCAGGCTATGGCTACACCTTC.

This clone was seen just once. The rearrangement joins TRBV3-1 (or the pseudogene TRBV3-2) to TRBJ1-6; D not certain. The CDR3 sequence is 14 residues long. V was trimmed by 1 base and J by 6 bases, leaving 7 bases between them. Per germline, CDR1 LGHDT and CDR2 YNNKEL (reference sequence). CDR3 DNA: TGTGCCAGCAGCCAAGGACCGGTTAATTCACCCCTCCACTTT. Protein product: CASSQGPVNSPLHF.

In this sample, this clone turned up a few times. J is TRBJ2-1 and V is TRBV7-3; 10 bases align to TRBD1. The V and J ends lost 5 bases and 9 bases, in that order; junction bases with no gene match: 4. Germline V gene lookup returns CDR1 SGHTA and CDR2 FQGTGA. The CDR3 extends over 13 amino acids. For the CDR3, the DNA is TGTGCCAGCAGCGCGACAGGGGGCGGTGAGCAGTTCTTC. Encoded protein: CASSATGGGEQFF.

This chain joins TRBV10-2 and TRBJ2-1; tentatively, D is TRBD2 (7 bases). V was shortened by 2 bases and J by 5 bases, with 16 bases between the two germline ends. Per the germline V gene, CDR1 is WSHSY and CDR2 is SAAADI. The CDR3 runs to 16 residues. In DNA, the CDR3 is TGCGCCAGCAGTGAGGCGGGCGGGGGCGAGGACAATGAGCAGTTCTTC. It yields the protein CASSEAGGGEDNEQFF.

The sample holds one count of this clone. The chain links TRBV19 to TRBJ2-3; D possibly corresponds to TRBD2 (6 bases). Germline V gene sequence: CDR1 LNHDA, CDR2 SQIVND (reference sequence). With 1 base removed from V and 1 base from J, the gap between germline ends came to 12 bases. CDR3 length: 16 amino acids. CDR3 sequence: CASSIGRRGRTDTQYF. The DNA for the CDR3 is TGTGCCAGTAGTATAGGTAGGCGGGGACGCACAGATACGCAGTATTTT.

This chain connects TRBV2 to TRBJ1-1; 9 nucleotides align to TRBD1. The CDR3 consists of 13 residues. V lost 7 bases, J lost 4 bases, and 4 bases stayed unmatched. Germline lookup yields CDR1 SNHLY and CDR2 FYNNEI. The chain's CDR3 is CASTQDRGTEAFF. The CDR3 nucleotides are TGTGCCAGCACCCAGGACAGGGGCACTGAAGCTTTCTTT.

CDR3 nucleotide sequence: TGTGCCAGCAGCTTAGGAGTGGGACAGGGATCAGATACGCAGTATTTT. Residues: CASSLGVGQGSDTQYF. This chain connects TRBV11-3 to TRBJ2-3; 9 bases agree with TRBD1. Germline loops: CDR1 SGHNT, CDR2 YENEEA. This CDR3 has 16 amino acids. Germline trimming cut 1 base from V and 4 bases from J; bases unmatched to any gene: 6.

V is TRBV28 and J is TRBJ1-1, with a weak D call TRBD1 (5 bases). This CDR3 is 16 amino acids long. V shed 10 bases and J shed 0 bases, with 21 bases lying between them. The germline CDR1 and CDR2 sequences are MDHEN and SYDVKM. The CDR3 protein is CATFDRNFILNTEAFF. CDR3 sequence (DNA): TGTGCCACCTTCGACAGAAACTTTATATTGAACACTGAAGCTTTCTTT.

The V and J genes are TRBV28 and TRBJ2-6; 8 nucleotides match TRBD2. The CDR3 extends over 16 amino acids. Trimming cost V 10 bases and J 1 base; bases outside gene matches: 9. Per the germline V gene, CDR1 is MDHEN and CDR2 is SYDVKM. DNA of the CDR3: TGTGCCACTGTTCGGGGGGGCTCTTCTGGGGCCAACGTCCTGACTTTC. It specifies CATVRGGSSGANVLTF. Combining the CDR3 with reference TRBV28 and TRBJ2-6 gives the whole variable domain DVKVTQSSRYLVKRTGEKVFLECVQDMDHENMFWYRQDPGLGLRLIYFSYDVKMKEKGDIPEGYSVSREKKERFSLILESASTNQTSMYLCATVRGGSSGANVLTFGAGSRLTVL.

The rearrangement uses TRBV6-6 and TRBJ2-2; D unresolved. This CDR3 spans 13 amino acids. The germline gives CDR1 MNHNY, CDR2 SVGAGI (reference sequence). Trimming shortened V by 1 base and J by 6 bases, and 6 bases separated the two germline ends. The CDR3 reads CASSYYSPGELFF. As DNA, the CDR3 is TGTGCCAGCAGTTACTACAGTCCCGGGGAGCTGTTTTTT.

V gene TRBV7-8 combines with J gene TRBJ1-5; D uncertain. CDR3 length equals 13 residues. From germline, CDR1 is SGHVS and CDR2 FQNEAQ. V shed 6 bases and J shed 9 bases, with 15 bases lying between them. CDR3 DNA: TGTGCCAGCAGTTCCCAGAATCAATGGCCCCAGCATTTT. This translates into CASSSQNQWPQHF. Filled out from reference TRBV7-8 and TRBJ1-5, the complete variable domain reads GAGVSQSPRYKVAKRGQDVALRCDPISGHVSLFWYQQALGQGPEFLTYFQNEAQLDKSGLPSDRFFAERPEGSVSTLKIQRTQQEDSAVYLCASSSQNQWPQHFGDGTRLSIL.

This clone was seen only once. At one of its ends the junction is not consistent with the germline gene, which may arise from a read error. The chain joins TRBV7-3 to TRBJ2-2; 11 bases agree with TRBD2. The CDR3 extends over 16 amino acids. Germline V CDR1 and CDR2: SGHTA, FQGTGA. CDR3 DNA: TGTGCCAGCAGTTTAACTAGCGGGAGTTTTACCGGGGAGCTGTTTTTT. As protein: CASSLTSGSFTGELFF.

This chain joins TRBV28 and TRBJ2-7; a possible D gene is TRBD2 (6 bases). Deletions cut 7 bases from V and 3 bases from J, with 22 bases between. Germline loops: CDR1 MDHEN, CDR2 SYDVKM. CDR3 size: 16 residues. In DNA form, the CDR3 reads TGTGCCAGCACCTCCCGGCGGGACTCGGCCCACTACGAGCAGTACTTC. Amino acids: CASTSRRDSAHYEQYF.

The V call is TRBV5-4, the J call TRBJ2-1; TRBD1 might be the D (5 bases). Germline V gene sequence: CDR1 SGHNT, CDR2 YYREEE (reference sequence). Trimming removed 2 bases at V and 2 bases at J, with 14 bases between. The CDR3 length is 16 residues. The CDR3 reads CASSFGAATTYNEQFF. CDR3 DNA: TGTGCCAGCAGCTTTGGGGCGGCCACGACCTACAATGAGCAGTTCTTC.

The chain employs TRBV27 and TRBJ1-2, with 7 bases aligning to TRBD1. The length of the CDR3 is 16 residues. CDR1 and CDR2 from the germline V gene are MNHEY and SMNVEV (reference sequence). The trim removed 6 bases at V and 8 bases at J, leaving 18 bases unmatched. The CDR3 reads CASRPSWTGRPQGYTF. DNA of the CDR3: TGTGCCAGCAGGCCTAGTTGGACAGGTCGCCCCCAGGGCTACACCTTC.

V usage is TRBV27 and J usage is TRBJ2-3; possible D gene TRBD1, 6 bases. This CDR3 contains 16 residues. The V end lost 7 bases, the J end lost 1 base, and 18 bases lay between the germline ends. Germline CDR1 and CDR2: MNHEY and SMNVEV (reference sequence). The DNA for the CDR3 is TGTGCCAGCATCCCTTGGGGGCGGGTAGGCACAGATACGCAGTATTTT. Translated: CASIPWGRVGTDTQYF.

This clone has only one observation. The V call is TRBV11-1, the J call TRBJ2-3; the D is unclear. Between the trimmed V and J ends, which lost 5 bases and 2 bases, there was a span of 8 bases. Looked up from germline, CDR1 is SGHAT and CDR2 is FQDESV (reference sequence). The CDR3 consists of 13 residues. The CDR3 DNA sequence: TGTGCCAGCAGCCCCAATCCCACAGATACGCAGTATTTT. This encodes CASSPNPTDTQYF.

This sequence joins TRBV7-8 and TRBJ2-7, with TRBD1 identical over 8 bases. Germline assignment: CDR1 SGHVS and CDR2 FQNEAQ. J was trimmed by 2 bases and V by 0 bases; bases with no gene match: 3. CDR3 size: 15 residues. The CDR3 region is CASSLASRGPYEQYF. The CDR3, as DNA: TGTGCCAGCAGCTTAGCGTCCAGGGGGCCCTACGAGCAGTACTTC.

The V gene is TRBV2, the J gene TRBJ2-2; D is ambiguous. V dropped 0 bases and J dropped 6 bases, with 5 bases sitting between them. The CDR3 covers 13 residues. Germline CDR1 and CDR2: SNHLY and FYNNEI. CDR3 region: CASSEALPGELFF. The DNA for the CDR3 is TGTGCCAGCAGTGAAGCGCTTCCCGGGGAGCTGTTTTTT.

V and J are TRBV7-8 and TRBJ1-2; 8 positions agree with TRBD1. Germline trimming cut 5 bases from V and 4 bases from J; bases unmatched to any gene: 6. The CDR3 covers 14 residues. Germline V CDR1 and CDR2: SGHVS, FQNEAQ. CDR3 bases: TGTGCCAGCAGCCCAGGGGGCGGTATCTATGGCTACACCTTC. Amino acids: CASSPGGGIYGYTF.

The CDR3 DNA sequence: TGTGCCATCGGGGCGGGACAGGGAAATCAGCCCCAGCATTTT. Amino acid sequence: CAIGAGQGNQPQHF. The genes are TRBV10-3 and TRBJ1-5; 9 bases align to TRBD1. V was pared by 8 bases and J by 4 bases, with 6 bases of the junction left unmatched. The CDR3 has 14 amino acids. The germline V gene encodes CDR1 ENHRY and CDR2 SYGVKD.

The V gene is TRBV3-1 (or the pseudogene TRBV3-2), the J gene TRBJ2-3; D ambiguous. Trimming shortened V by 1 base and J by 2 bases, and 13 bases separated the two germline ends. The CDR3 is 16 amino acids. In germline, CDR1 is LGHDT, CDR2 YNNKEL (reference sequence). The CDR3 loop is CASSQGGYGPTDTQYF. The CDR3 DNA sequence: TGTGCCAGCAGCCAAGGTGGGTATGGACCCACAGATACGCAGTATTTT.

V gene TRBV28 combines with J gene TRBJ1-5, with TRBD1 matching 10 bases. V lost 7 bases and J lost 2; bases outside the gene matches: 20. CDR3 length equals 20 residues. Per germline, CDR1 MDHEN and CDR2 SYDVKM. The CDR3 DNA reads TGTGCCAGCACCGTAAACACCGGGACAGGGGTTCGTTTGGGCAATCAGCCCCAGCATTTT. Amino acid sequence: CASTVNTGTGVRLGNQPQHF.

The chain couples TRBV19 to TRBJ2-2, with TRBD1 matching 7 bases. Per germline, CDR1 LNHDA and CDR2 SQIVND (reference sequence). This CDR3 comprises 15 residues. The V segment lost 4 bases and the J segment 8 bases; nucleotides outside the gene matches: 10. Here the CDR3 reads CASSTSAGGVGELFF. CDR3 bases: TGTGCCAGTAGTACCTCCGCAGGGGGTGTTGGGGAGCTGTTTTTT.

The chain couples TRBV18 to TRBJ2-1, with D unclear. The CDR3 is 14 residues long. From germline, CDR1 is KGHSH and CDR2 LQKENI. V was pared by 1 base and J by 7 bases, with 11 bases between. CDR3 residues: CASSPLKGKNEQFF. The CDR3 DNA reads as TGTGCCAGCTCACCACTGAAAGGTAAAAATGAGCAGTTCTTC.

The CDR3 nucleotides are TGTGCCAGCAGCCAAGATCGGGGCTACACCTTC. It specifies CASSQDRGYTF. The chain couples TRBV3-1 (or the pseudogene TRBV3-2) to TRBJ1-2; D is unclear. In germline, CDR1 is LGHDT, CDR2 YNNKEL (reference sequence). Trimming pared 0 bases from V and 8 bases from J, leaving 4 bases between. The CDR3 runs to 11 residues.

A note on this clone: Compared with germline, one end of the junction differs, possibly owing to a read error. CDR3 nucleotide sequence: TGTGCTAGCAGCTTAGATCTATATGGGACTAGCGGGAGTGAGCAGTTCTTC. Translated: CASSLDLYGTSGSEQFF. The chain is built from TRBV7-7 and TRBJ2-1; 14 positions agree with TRBD2. This CDR3 comprises 17 residues. The germline CDR1 and CDR2 sequences are SSHAT and FNYEAQ (reference sequence).

The sample holds one count of this clone. The V and J genes are TRBV5-1 and TRBJ2-3; 7 nucleotides line up with TRBD2. Germline V lookup: CDR1 SGHRS, CDR2 YFSETQ. With 6 bases clipped from V and 2 bases from J, the junction kept 6 bases outside the gene matches. This CDR3 is 14 amino acids long. CDR3 amino acids: CASTPAGVTDTQYF. The DNA for the CDR3 is TGCGCCAGCACCCCGGCGGGGGTCACAGATACGCAGTATTTT.

The chain combines TRBV4-2 with TRBJ1-3; D unresolved. Germline loops: CDR1 LGHNA, CDR2 YNFKEQ. Trimming cost V 0 bases and J 0 bases, with 12 bases left between them. This CDR3 has 17 residues. This chain's CDR3 is CASSQDLGRSSGNTIYF. The CDR3 coding sequence is TGTGCCAGCAGCCAAGATTTAGGGAGAAGCTCTGGAAACACCATATATTTT.